The sequence of this T cell receptor beta chain was determined in a study of blood T cell repertoires in COVID-19. At the level of the study: Collection of acute and convalescent COVID-19 samples took place in the United States, Italy and Spain.

V gave up 0 bases and J gave up 0 bases, with 14 bases separating them. There are 17 residues in the CDR3. Per the original methods: How many nucleated cells were present was estimated from reference gene primer amplification. Libraries were prepared by immunoSEQ multiplex PCR; TCRdb keeps only in-frame clonotypes and omits some of them. The DNA gave D and trimming, while V, J and clone size come from that table. The profile shows about 84,000 clones, approximately 86% of them singletons. The chain recombines TRBV23-1 with TRBJ1-2, with D possibly TRBD1 on 5 matching bases. TRBV23-1 is annotated as an ORF whose role is uncertain. The specimen was peripheral blood. The receptor was derived from a woman of 80 years or more with acute or convalescent COVID-19. CDR3 protein: CASSQSKNRSSNYGYTF. CDR3 DNA sequence: TGCGCCAGCAGTCAATCCAAAAACAGGAGCTCTAACTATGGCTACACCTTC.